This T cell receptor beta chain came from a study of CD8+CD57+ T cells in acquired aplastic anemia. Study conclusions and caveats: Found in both controls and patients were some 30 CD8+ CDR3 sequences.

Patients included in sequencing had previously demonstrated CD8+CD57+ cell expansion by flow cytometry. The CDR3 is made up of 16 amino acids. In germline, CDR1 is SNHLY, CDR2 FYNNEI. Trimming left V 5 bases short and J 4 bases short, with 18 bases between. This clonotype was seen repeatedly, ten times or more. Its antigen remains unidentified. Genomic DNA templated the TCR beta VDJ and CDR3 profiling. Each CDR3 protein gets one entry after TCRdb re-called the reads with MiXCR. This repertoire shows some 200,000 distinct CDR3 sequences, roughly 50% found once; its top ten account for just under 20%. J is TRBJ1-5 and V is TRBV2; possible D gene TRBD1, 6 bases. The TCR originated in a human donor with aplastic anemia. Sample: sorted CD4+, CD8+, or CD8+CD57+ T cells (not recorded which) from PBMCs. The CDR3 nucleotides are TGTGCCAGCAGTCAGGACAGAGTGGTGTTAAATCAGCCCCAGCATTTT. Protein product: CASSQDRVVLNQPQHF.